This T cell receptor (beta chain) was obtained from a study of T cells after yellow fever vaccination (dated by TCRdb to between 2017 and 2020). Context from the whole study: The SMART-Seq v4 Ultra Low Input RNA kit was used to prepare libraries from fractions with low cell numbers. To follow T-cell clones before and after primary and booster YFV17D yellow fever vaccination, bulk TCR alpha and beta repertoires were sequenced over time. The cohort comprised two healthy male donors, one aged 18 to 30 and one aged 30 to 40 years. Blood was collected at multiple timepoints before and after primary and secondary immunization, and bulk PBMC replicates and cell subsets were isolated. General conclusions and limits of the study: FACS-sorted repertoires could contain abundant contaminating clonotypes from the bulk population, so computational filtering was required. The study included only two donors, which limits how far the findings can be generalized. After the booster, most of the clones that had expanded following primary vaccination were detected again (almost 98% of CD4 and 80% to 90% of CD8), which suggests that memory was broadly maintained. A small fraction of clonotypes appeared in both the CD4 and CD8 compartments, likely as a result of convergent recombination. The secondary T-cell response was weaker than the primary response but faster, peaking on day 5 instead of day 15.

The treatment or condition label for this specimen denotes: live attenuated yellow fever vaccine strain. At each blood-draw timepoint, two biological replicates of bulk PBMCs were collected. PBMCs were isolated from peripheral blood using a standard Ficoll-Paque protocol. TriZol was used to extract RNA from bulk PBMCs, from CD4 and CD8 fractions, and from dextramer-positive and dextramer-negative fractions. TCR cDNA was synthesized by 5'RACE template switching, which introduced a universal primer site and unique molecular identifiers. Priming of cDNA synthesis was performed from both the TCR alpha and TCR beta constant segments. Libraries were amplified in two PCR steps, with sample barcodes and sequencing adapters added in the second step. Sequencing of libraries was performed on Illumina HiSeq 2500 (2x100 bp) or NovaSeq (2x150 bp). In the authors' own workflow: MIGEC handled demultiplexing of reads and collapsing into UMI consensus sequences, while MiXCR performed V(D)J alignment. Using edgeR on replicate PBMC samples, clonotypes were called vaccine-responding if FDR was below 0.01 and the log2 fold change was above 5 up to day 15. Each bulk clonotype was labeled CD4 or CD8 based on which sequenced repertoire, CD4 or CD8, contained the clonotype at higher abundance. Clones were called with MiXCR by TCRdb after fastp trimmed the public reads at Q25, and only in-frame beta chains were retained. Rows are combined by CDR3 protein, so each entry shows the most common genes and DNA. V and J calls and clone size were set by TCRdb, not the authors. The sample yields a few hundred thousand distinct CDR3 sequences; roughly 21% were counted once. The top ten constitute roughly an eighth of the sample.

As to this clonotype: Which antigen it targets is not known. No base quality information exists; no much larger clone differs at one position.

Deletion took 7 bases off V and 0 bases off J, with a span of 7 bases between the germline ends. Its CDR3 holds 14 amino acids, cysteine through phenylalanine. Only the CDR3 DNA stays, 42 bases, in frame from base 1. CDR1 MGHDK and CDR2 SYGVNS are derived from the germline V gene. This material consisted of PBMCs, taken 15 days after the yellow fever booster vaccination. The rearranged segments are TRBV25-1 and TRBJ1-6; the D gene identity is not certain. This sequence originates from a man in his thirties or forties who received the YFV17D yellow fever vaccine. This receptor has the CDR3 CASKQSSYNSPLHF. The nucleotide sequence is TGTGCCAGCAAACAGAGCTCCTATAATTCACCCCTCCACTTT.